What follows is one TCR beta chain and its context. This record comes from a study of CD8 T cells in Susac syndrome. The study used treatment-naive patients who had stable or active relapsing-remitting disease as multiple sclerosis controls. In contrast to the negatively isolated CD8+ and CD4+ T cells, TEMRA cells were FACS-enriched. Random hexamers served to reverse transcribe roughly 0.5 to 1 ug RNA. The method of amplification for TCR beta CDR3 was immunoSEQ multiplex PCR, covering 54 Vbeta and 13 Jbeta. Using its own MiXCR run on the immunoSEQ multiplex PCR reads, TCRdb lists one record per CDR3 protein. The sample holds about 300,000 distinct CDR3 sequences, 92% seen once. The CDR3 is 13 amino acids. V was clipped by 8 bases and J by 4 bases, with 15 bases between them. The germline V gene encodes CDR1 KGHSH and CDR2 LQKENI.

Sequences were obtained from CD4+ T cells from PBMCs. The TCR was taken from a human donor with multiple sclerosis. The V call is TRBV18, the J call TRBJ2-7; D is perhaps TRBD2 (5 bases). The DNA for the CDR3 is TGTGCCAGCACCCAATCCCGAGGGTACGAGCAGTACTTC. Protein sequence: CASTQSRGYEQYF.